This T cell receptor beta chain was documented in a study of OX40 agonist ivuxolimab in advanced cancers. Study-wide context: Ivuxolimab, which targeted the costimulatory receptor OX40 (CD134), was an agonistic, fully human IgG2 monoclonal antibody. Partial responses were achieved by three dose-escalation patients, of whom one had hepatocellular carcinoma and two had cutaneous melanoma. Intravenous ivuxolimab was administered to patients every 2 weeks at six dose levels: 0.01, 0.1, 0.3, 1.5, 3 and 10 mg/kg. The monotherapy dose-escalation portion (N of about 47 patients) of the phase I ivuxolimab trial is reported in the paper. A male proportion of almost 85% and a mean age of approximately 58 years, ranging from about 20 to 79, were recorded for the dose-escalation cohort. Of the roughly 53 patients in dose escalation, 19 had hepatocellular carcinoma, about 15 had melanoma, 9 had renal cell carcinoma and 9 had head and neck cancer. The point of sequencing TCRbeta in the periphery was to test whether ivuxolimab changed TCR sequence diversity and drove clonal T-cell expansion. Patients were allowed to have had prior anti-PD-1, anti-PD-L1 or anti-CTLA-4 therapy, and 40% of the dose-escalation patients had been treated with checkpoint inhibitors.

A word on this clone: This clone's antigen is unknown. Base qualities were left out, and no much larger clone turns up one base away.

Genomic DNA was extracted from sorted cells for sequencing of the TCRbeta CDR3 region. TCRbeta CDR3 regions were sequenced using the immunoSEQ Assay. Here the immuneACCESS table is served through TCRdb, limited to in-frame sequences with V and J called. Missing clones are a known gap in these copies; in checked studies unresolved V genes cover under half, and the rest lacks a known reason. This sample is represented by about 15,000 clones; over 75% of them were singletons. The top ten clones comprise around 25% of the sample. The paper as a whole reports these results and caveats: On average, CD8+ T cells showed more expanded clones than CD4+ T cells after ivuxolimab. The antigen specificity of the peripheral T cells that underwent clonal expansion was not determined. At doses of 0.1 to 3.0 mg/kg, clonal expansion of both CD4+ and CD8+ T cells in blood was seen between baseline and week 6. Low levels of normalized T-cell clonal expansion were also shown by some nonresponding patients. In the 0.1-3.0 mg/kg groups, partial responders were among the patients with the lowest normalized peripheral clonal expansion, particularly in CD8+ T cells.

Patients with autoimmune disease history or receiving systemic immunosuppression were excluded from the trial. Peripheral blood for TCR sequencing was drawn from every dose cohort at baseline, at cycle 4 day 1 and at cycle 7 day 1. The samples were drawn from a first-in-human, open-label, multicenter phase I dose-escalation trial of ivuxolimab. The trial enrolled adults with locally advanced or metastatic head and neck squamous cell, hepatocellular, melanoma or renal cell carcinoma. Before TCR sequencing, CD4+ T cells and CD8+ T cells from peripheral blood were sorted into separate populations. The receptor was derived from an adult with an advanced solid tumor such as melanoma, head and neck, liver or kidney cancer. Material: CD4+ or CD8+ T cells sorted from blood, obtained in a trial of the OX40 agonist ivuxolimab.

The DNA sequence reads TGTGCCAGCAGTTCTCGACAGGGGGTATACGAGCAGTACTTC. This gives the protein CASSSRQGVYEQYF. The V and J genes are TRBV28 and TRBJ2-7, with 9 bases matching TRBD1. Trimming accounts for 4 bases at V and 4 bases at J, while the number of junction bases matched to no gene is 5. As encoded in the germline V gene, CDR1 is MDHEN while CDR2 is SYDVKM. The CDR3, cysteine through phenylalanine, is 14 amino acids long. Only the CDR3 DNA is retained, 42 bases long and in frame from the first base.